This T cell receptor (beta chain) originates from a study of early T cells in non-severe SARS-CoV-2 infection. Study-wide context: The sequenced material was bulk RNA from unsorted whole blood, and its chains were unpaired.

Whole-study results and caveats: CD4 and private specificities were missed by VDJdb matching, which favored anti-spike CD8 responses.

In the library, individual cDNA molecules carried attached unique molecular identifiers. TCRdb redid the calling of the 5' RACE reads with MiXCR, one entry per CDR3 protein. The table has 55,000 to 70,000 distinct CDR3 sequences, 5.6% seen once. From germline, CDR1 is SGHRS and CDR2 YFSETQ. The CDR3 runs to 15 residues. Trimming shortened V by 2 bases and J by 3 bases, and 12 bases separated the two germline ends. This clonotype was seen a few times. The antigen is not known. The TCR was taken from an adult who was a healthcare worker with PCR-confirmed SARS-CoV-2 infection or an uninfected control (not recorded which). Sequenced material: whole blood. This chain uses TRBV5-1 with TRBJ2-1; D remains ambiguous. The CDR3 protein is CASSFGQLIYNEQFF. CDR3 bases: TGCGCCAGCAGCTTTGGCCAGCTGATCTACAATGAGCAGTTCTTC.